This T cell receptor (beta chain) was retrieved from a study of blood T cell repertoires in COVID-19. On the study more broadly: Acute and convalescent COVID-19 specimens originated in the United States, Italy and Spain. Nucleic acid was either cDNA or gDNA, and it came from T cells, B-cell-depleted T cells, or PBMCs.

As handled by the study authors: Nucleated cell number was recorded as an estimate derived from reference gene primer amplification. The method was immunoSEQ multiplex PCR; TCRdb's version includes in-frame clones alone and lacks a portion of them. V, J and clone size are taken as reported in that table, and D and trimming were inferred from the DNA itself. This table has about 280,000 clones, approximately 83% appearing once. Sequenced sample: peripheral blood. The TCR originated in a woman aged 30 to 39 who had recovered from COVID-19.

The CDR3, as DNA: TGTGCCAGTAGTACAGGACAGGGATGGGTCAATGAGCAGTTCTTC. Its translation is CASSTGQGWVNEQFF. This rearrangement joins TRBV19 to TRBJ2-1; TRBD1 aligns across 8 bases. Germline V gene lookup returns CDR1 LNHDA and CDR2 SQIVND (reference sequence). This CDR3 is 15 amino acids long. Unmatched junction bases numbered 8, after V lost 4 bases and J lost 6 bases.